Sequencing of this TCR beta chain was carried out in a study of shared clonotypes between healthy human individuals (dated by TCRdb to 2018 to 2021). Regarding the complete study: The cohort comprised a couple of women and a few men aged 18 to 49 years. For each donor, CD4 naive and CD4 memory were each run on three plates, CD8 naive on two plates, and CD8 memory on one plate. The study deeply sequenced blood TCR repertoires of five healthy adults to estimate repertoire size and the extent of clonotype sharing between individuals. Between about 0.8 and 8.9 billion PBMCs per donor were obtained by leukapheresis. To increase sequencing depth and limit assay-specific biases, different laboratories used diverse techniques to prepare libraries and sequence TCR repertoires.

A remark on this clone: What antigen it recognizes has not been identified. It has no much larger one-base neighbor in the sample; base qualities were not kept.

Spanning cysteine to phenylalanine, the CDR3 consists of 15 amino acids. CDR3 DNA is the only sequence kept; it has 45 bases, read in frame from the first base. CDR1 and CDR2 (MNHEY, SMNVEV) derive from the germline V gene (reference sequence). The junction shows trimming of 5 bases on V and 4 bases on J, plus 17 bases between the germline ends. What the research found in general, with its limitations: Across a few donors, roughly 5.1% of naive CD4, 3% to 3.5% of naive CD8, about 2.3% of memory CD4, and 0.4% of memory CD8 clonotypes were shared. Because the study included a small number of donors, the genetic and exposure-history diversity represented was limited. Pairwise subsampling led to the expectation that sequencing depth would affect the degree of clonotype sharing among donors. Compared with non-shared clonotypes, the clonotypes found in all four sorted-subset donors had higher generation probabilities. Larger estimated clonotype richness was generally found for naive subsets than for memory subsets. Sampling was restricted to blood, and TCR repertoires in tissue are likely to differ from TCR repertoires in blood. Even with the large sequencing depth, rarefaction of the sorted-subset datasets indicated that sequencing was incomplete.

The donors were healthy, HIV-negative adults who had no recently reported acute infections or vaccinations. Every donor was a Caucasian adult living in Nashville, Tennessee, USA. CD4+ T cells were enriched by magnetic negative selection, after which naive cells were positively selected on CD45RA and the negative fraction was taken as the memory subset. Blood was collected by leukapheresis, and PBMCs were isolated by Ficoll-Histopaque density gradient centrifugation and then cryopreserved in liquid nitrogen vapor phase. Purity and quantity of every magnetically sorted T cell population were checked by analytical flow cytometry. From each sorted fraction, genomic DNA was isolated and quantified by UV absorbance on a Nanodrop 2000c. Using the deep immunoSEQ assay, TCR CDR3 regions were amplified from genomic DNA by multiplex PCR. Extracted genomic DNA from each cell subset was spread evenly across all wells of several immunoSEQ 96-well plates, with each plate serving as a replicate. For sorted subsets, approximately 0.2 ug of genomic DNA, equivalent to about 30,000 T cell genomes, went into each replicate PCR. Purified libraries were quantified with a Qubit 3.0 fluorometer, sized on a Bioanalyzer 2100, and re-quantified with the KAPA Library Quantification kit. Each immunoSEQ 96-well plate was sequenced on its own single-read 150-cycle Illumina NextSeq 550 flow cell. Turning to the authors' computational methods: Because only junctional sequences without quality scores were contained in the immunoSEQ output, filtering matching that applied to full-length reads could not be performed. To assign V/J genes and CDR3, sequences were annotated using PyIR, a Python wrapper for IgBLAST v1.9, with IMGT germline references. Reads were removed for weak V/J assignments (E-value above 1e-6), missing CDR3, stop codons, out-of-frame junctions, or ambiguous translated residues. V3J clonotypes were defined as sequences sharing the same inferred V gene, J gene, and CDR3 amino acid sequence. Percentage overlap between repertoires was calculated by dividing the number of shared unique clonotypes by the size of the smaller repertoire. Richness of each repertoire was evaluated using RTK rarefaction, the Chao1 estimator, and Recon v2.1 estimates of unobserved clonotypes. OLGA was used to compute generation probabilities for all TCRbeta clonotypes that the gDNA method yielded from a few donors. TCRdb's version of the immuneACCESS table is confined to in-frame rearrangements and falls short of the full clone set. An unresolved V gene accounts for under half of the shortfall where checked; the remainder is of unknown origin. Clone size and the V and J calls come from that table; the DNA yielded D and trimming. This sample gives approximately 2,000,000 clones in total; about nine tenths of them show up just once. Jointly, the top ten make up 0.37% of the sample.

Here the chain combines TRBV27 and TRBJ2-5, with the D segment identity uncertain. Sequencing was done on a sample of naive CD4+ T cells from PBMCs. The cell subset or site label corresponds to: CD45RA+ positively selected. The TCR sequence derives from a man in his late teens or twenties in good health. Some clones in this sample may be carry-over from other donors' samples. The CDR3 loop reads CASSPRVGLIETQYF. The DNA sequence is TGTGCCAGCAGTCCCCGGGTCGGGCTAATAGAGACCCAGTACTTC.